Listed here is a single T cell receptor beta chain. Deletions cut 3 bases from V and 4 bases from J, with 26 bases between. This CDR3 has 19 amino acids. Germline CDR1 reads LNHNV; CDR2 reads YYDKDF (reference sequence). The data were taken from a study of OX40 agonist ivuxolimab in advanced cancers. Whole-study context: Averaging roughly 60 years in age, with a range of about 23 to 79, the cohort was more than 75% male.

Repertoires were generated with immunoSEQ multiplex PCR, while TCRdb's copy carries only in-frame clones and drops some. Of tens of thousands of clones detected, roughly 91% appear once; the ten largest clones hold about 13%. The chain recombines TRBV15 with TRBJ2-3; tentatively, D is TRBD2 (7 bases). Here the sequenced sample was CD4+ or CD8+ T cells sorted from blood, taken in a trial of the OX40 agonist ivuxolimab. The TCR comes from an adult with an advanced solid tumor such as melanoma, head and neck, liver or kidney cancer. Here the CDR3 reads CATSSEGGGAGSRADTQYF. As DNA, the CDR3 is TGTGCCACCAGCAGTGAAGGGGGGGGCGCGGGAAGCCGCGCAGATACGCAGTATTTT. The entire variable domain, with the rest obtained from reference TRBV15 and TRBJ2-3, is as follows: DAMVIQNPRYQVTQFGKPVTLSCSQTLNHNVMYWYQQKSSQAPKLLFHYYDKDFNNEADTPDNFQSRRPNTSFCFLDIRSPGLGDTAMYLCATSSEGGGAGSRADTQYFGPGTRLTVL.